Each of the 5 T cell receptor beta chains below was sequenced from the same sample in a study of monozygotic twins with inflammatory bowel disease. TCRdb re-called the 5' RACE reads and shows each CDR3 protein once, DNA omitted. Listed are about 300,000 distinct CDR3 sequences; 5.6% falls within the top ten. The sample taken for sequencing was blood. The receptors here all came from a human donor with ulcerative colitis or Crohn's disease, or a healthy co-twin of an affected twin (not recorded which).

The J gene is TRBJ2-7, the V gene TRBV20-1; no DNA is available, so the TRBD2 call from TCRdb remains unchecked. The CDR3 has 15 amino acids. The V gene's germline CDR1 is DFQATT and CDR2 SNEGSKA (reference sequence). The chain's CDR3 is CSARDREGYSYEQYF.

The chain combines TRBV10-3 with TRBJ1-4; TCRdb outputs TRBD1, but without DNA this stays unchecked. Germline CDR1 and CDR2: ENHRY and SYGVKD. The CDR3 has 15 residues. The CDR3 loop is CAISAFQGSNEKLFF.

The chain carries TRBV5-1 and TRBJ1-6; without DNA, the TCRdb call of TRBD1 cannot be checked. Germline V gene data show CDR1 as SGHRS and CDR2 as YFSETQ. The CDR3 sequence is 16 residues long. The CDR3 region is CASSYGQGGLNSPLHF.

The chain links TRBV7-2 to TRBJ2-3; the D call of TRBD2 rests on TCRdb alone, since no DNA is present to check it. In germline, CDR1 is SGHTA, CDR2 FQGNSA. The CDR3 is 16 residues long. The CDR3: CASNGLAGVVTDTQYF. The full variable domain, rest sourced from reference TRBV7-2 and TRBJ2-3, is GAGVSQSPSNKVTEKGKDVELRCDPISGHTALYWYRQSLGQGLEFLIYFQGNSAPDKSGLPSDRFSAERTGGSVSTLTIQRTQQEDSAVYLCASNGLAGVVTDTQYFGPGTRLTVL.

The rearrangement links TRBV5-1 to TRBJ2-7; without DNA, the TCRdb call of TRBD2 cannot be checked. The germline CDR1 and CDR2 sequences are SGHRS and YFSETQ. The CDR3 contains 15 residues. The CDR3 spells CASSWGLPNSYEQYF.